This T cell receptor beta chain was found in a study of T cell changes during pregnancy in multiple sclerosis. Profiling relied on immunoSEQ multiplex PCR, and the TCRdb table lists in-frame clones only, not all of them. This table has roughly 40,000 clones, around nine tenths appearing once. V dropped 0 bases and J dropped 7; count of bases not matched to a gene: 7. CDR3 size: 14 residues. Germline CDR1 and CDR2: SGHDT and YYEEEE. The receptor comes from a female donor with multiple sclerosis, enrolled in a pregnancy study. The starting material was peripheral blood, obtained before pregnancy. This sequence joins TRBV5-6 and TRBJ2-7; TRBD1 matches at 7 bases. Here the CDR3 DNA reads TGTGCCAGCAGCTTGGGAAGAGGGGGCTTGGAGCAGTACTTC. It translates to CASSLGRGGLEQYF.